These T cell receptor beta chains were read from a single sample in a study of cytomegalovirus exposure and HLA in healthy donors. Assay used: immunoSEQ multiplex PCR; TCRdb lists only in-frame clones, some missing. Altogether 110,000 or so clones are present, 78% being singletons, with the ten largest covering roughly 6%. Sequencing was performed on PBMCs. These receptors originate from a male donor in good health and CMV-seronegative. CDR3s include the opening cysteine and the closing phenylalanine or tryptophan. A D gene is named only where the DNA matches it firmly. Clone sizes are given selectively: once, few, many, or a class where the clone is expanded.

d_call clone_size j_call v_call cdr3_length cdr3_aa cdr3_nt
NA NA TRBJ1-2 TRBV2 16 CASSHELRQSHYGYTF TGTGCCAGCAGTCACGAACTAAGACAGAGTCACTATGGCTACACCTTC
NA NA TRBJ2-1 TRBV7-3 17 CASSLTVPGKFYNEQFF TGTGCCAGCAGCTTAACGGTACCCGGGAAATTCTACAATGAGCAGTTCTTC
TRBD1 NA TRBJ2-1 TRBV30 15 CAWSSGGAAYNEQFF TGTGCCTGGTCATCAGGGGGCGCGGCCTACAATGAGCAGTTCTTC
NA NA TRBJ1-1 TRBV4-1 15 CASSQQGQANTEAFF TGCGCCAGCAGCCAACAGGGGCAGGCGAACACTGAAGCTTTCTTT
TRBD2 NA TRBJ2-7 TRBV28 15 CASRSSGRGSYEQYF TGTGCCAGCAGGTCGAGCGGGAGAGGTAGCTACGAGCAGTACTTC
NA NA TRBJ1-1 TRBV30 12 CAWIGLDAEAFF TGTGCCTGGATTGGCCTAGACGCTGAAGCTTTCTTT
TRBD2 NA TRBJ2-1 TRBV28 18 CASSLGGGWQGGENEQFF TGTGCCAGCAGTTTGGGGGGGGGTTGGCAGGGAGGGGAGAATGAGCAGTTCTTC
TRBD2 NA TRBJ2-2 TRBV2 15 CASSGTSGASGELFF TGTGCCAGCAGCGGGACTAGCGGGGCGAGCGGGGAGCTGTTTTTT
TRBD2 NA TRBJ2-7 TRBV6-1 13 CASNERESYEQYF TGTGCCAGCAACGAGCGGGAGTCCTACGAGCAGTACTTC
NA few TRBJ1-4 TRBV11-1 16 CASSLTIGATNEKLFF TGTGCCAGCAGCTTAACTATCGGTGCAACTAATGAAAAACTGTTTTTT
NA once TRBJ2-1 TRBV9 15 CASSVDGGATNEQFF TGTGCCAGCAGCGTAGATGGGGGCGCGACGAATGAGCAGTTCTTC
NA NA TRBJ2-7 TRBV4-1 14 CASSQARGGSEQYF TGCGCCAGCAGCCAAGCGAGGGGGGGTTCGGAGCAGTACTTC
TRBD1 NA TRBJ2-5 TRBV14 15 CASSPKTGGRETQYF TGTGCCAGCAGCCCGAAAACAGGGGGAAGAGAGACCCAGTACTTC
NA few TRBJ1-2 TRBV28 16 CASSLGGTVSNYGYTF TGTGCCAGCAGTTTGGGAGGGACGGTCTCTAACTATGGCTACACCTTC
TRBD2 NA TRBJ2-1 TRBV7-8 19 CASSLKSLAGTATFDEQFF TGTGCCAGCAGCTTAAAAAGCCTAGCGGGTACCGCGACTTTCGATGAGCAGTTCTTC
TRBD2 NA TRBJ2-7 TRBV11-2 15 CASSLDSLAGAEQYF TGTGCCAGCAGCTTAGATAGTCTAGCGGGAGCCGAGCAGTACTTC
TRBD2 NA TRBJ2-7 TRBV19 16 CASTVVGGGGRVEQYF TGTGCCAGTACCGTGGTAGGTGGCGGGGGGCGTGTGGAGCAGTACTTC
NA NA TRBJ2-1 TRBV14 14 CASSPFLGGNEQFF TGTGCCAGCAGCCCGTTTTTGGGGGGAAATGAGCAGTTCTTC
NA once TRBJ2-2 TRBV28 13 CASSRGNTGELFF TGTGCCAGCAGCCGGGGGAACACCGGGGAGCTGTTTTTT
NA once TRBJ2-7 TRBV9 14 CASSVDVAPYEQYF TGTGCCAGCAGCGTTGACGTAGCCCCCTACGAGCAGTACTTC
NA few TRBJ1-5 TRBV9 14 CASSPLGANQPQHF TGTGCCAGCAGCCCTCTGGGGGCCAATCAGCCCCAGCATTTT
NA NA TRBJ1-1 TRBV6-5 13 CASSYYGNTEAFF TGTGCCAGCAGTTATTACGGGAACACTGAAGCTTTCTTT
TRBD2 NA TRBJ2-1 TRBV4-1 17 CASSQVGGLAGNNEQFF TGCGCCAGCAGCCAGGTTGGTGGGCTAGCGGGGAACAATGAGCAGTTCTTC
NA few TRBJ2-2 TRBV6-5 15 CASTIGGANTGELFF TGTGCCAGCACCATCGGCGGGGCGAACACCGGGGAGCTGTTTTTT
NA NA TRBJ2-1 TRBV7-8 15 CASSLVGRYHNEQFF TGTGCCAGCAGCTTAGTGGGCAGATACCACAATGAGCAGTTCTTC
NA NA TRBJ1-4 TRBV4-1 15 CASSQERPAPEKLFF TGCGCCAGCAGCCAAGAGCGCCCCGCCCCCGAAAAACTGTTTTTT
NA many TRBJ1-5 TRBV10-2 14 CASSQTSRNQPQHF TGCGCCAGCAGCCAAACGAGCCGAAATCAGCCCCAGCATTTT
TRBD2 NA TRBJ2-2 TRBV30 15 CAWEPGLAGTGELFF TGTGCCTGGGAGCCGGGACTAGCGGGGACCGGGGAGCTGTTTTTT
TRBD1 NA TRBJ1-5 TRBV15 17 CATSSGQGRKSNQPQHF TGTGCCACCAGCAGCGGACAGGGAAGAAAGAGCAATCAGCCCCAGCATTTT
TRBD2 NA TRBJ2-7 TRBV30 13 CAWSLLAGGEQYF TGTGCCTGGTCGTTACTAGCGGGAGGCGAGCAGTACTTC
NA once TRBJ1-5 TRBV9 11 CASSAMTPQHF TGTGCCAGCAGCGCCATGACACCCCAGCATTTT
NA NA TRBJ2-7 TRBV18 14 CASSPPHSPYEQYF TGTGCCAGCTCACCTCCCCACAGTCCCTACGAGCAGTACTTC
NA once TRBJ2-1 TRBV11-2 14 CASSLGILEAEQFF TGTGCCAGCAGCTTAGGCATACTAGAAGCTGAGCAGTTCTTC
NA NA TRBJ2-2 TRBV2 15 CASRLGQFRTGELFF TGTGCCAGCAGATTAGGACAGTTCAGGACCGGGGAGCTGTTTTTT
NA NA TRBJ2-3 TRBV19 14 CASSPKQVTDTQYF TGTGCCAGTAGTCCAAAACAGGTCACAGATACGCAGTATTTT
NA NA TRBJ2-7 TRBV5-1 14 CASSLVQATYEQYF TGCGCCAGCAGCTTGGTACAGGCGACCTACGAGCAGTACTTC
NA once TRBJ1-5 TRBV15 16 CATSTPRGGYGQPQHF TGTGCCACCAGCACGCCGAGGGGAGGGTACGGACAGCCCCAGCATTTT
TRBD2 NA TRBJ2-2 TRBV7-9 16 CASTPTGGGDTGELFF TGTGCCAGCACTCCCACGGGGGGGGGCGACACCGGGGAGCTGTTTTTT
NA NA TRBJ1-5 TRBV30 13 CAWSVEGSQPQHF TGTGCCTGGAGTGTTGAGGGCAGCCAGCCCCAGCATTTT
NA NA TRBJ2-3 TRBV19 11 CASSAGDTQYF TGTGCCAGTAGTGCAGGGGATACGCAGTATTTT
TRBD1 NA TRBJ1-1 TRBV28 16 CASRLYRGWGDTEAFF TGTGCCAGCAGACTGTACAGGGGTTGGGGGGACACTGAAGCTTTCTTT